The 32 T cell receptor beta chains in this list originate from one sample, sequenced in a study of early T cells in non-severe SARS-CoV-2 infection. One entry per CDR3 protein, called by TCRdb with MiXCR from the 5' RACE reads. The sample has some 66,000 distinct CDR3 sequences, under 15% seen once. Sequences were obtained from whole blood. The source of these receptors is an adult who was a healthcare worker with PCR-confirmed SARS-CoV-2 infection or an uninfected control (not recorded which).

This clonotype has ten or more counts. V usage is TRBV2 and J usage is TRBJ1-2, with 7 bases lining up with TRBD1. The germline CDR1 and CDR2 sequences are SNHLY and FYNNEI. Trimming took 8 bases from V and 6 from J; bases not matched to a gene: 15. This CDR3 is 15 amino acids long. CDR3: CASWGGGQSLNGYTF. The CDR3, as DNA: TGTGCCAGCTGGGGAGGGGGCCAATCCCTCAATGGCTACACCTTC.

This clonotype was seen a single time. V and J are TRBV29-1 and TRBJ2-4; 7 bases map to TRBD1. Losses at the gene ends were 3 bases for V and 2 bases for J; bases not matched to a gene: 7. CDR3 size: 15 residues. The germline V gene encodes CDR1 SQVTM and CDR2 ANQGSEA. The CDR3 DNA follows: TGCAGCGTTGAGGCAGGGGGACGAACCAAAAACATTCAGTACTTC. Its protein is CSVEAGGRTKNIQYF.

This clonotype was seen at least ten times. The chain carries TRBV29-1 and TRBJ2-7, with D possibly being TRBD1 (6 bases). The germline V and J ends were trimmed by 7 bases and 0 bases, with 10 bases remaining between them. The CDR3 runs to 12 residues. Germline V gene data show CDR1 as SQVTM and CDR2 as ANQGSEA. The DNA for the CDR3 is TGCAGCGGGGACATGAACTCCTACGAGCAGTACTTC. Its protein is CSGDMNSYEQYF.

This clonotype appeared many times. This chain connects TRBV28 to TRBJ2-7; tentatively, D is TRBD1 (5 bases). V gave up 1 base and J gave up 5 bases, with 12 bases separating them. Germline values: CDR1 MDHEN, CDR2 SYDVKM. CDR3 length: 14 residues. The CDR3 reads CASSLLNQGNEQYF. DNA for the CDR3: TGTGCCAGCAGTTTATTAAACCAGGGTAACGAGCAGTACTTC.

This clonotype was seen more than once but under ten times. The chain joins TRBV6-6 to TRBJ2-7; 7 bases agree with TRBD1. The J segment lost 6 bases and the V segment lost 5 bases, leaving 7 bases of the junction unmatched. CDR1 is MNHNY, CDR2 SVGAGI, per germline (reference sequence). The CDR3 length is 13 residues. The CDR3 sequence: CASSPEQGSEQYF. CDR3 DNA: TGTGCCAGCAGTCCCGAACAGGGGAGCGAGCAGTACTTC.

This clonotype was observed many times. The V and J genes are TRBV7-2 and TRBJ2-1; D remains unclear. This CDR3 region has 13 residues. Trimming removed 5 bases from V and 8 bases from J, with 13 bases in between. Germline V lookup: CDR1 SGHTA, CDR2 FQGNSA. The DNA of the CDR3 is TGTGCCAGCAGCCACGATCGGGCCGATGAGCAGTTCTTC. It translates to CASSHDRADEQFF.

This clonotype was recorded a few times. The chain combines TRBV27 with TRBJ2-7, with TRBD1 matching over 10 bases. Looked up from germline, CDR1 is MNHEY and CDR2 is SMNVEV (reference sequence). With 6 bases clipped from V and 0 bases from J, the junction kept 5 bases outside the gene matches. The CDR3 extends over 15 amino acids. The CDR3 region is CASSPGQGSSYEQYF. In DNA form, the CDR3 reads TGTGCCAGCAGCCCGGGACAGGGGAGCTCCTACGAGCAGTACTTC.

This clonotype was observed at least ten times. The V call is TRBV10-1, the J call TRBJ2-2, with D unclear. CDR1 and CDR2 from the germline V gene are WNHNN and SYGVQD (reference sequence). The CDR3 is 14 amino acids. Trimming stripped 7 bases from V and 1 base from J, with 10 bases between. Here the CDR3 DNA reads TGCGCCAGCACCGACCGGGTGAACACCGGGGAGCTGTTTTTT. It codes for CASTDRVNTGELFF.

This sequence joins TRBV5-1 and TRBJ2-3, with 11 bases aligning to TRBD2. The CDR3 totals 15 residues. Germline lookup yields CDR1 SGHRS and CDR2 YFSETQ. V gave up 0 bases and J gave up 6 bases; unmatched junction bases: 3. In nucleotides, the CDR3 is TGCGCCAGCAGCTTGGCCGGGACTAGCGGCGATACGCAGTATTTT. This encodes CASSLAGTSGDTQYF.

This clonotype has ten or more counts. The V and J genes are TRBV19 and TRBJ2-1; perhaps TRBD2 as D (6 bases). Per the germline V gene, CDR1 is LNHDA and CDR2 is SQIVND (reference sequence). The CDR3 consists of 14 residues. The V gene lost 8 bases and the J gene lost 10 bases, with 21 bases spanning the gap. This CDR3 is CASGGAESSSEQFF. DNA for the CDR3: TGTGCCAGTGGCGGGGCGGAGTCTTCGTCGGAGCAGTTCTTC.

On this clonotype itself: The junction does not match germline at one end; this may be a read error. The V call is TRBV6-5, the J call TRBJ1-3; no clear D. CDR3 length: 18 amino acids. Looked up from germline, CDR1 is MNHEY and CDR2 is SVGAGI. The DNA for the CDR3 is TGTGCCAGTAGTTACAGTGGGCAAGGACGGAGTCCTGGAAACACCATATATTTT. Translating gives CASSYSGQGRSPGNTIYF.

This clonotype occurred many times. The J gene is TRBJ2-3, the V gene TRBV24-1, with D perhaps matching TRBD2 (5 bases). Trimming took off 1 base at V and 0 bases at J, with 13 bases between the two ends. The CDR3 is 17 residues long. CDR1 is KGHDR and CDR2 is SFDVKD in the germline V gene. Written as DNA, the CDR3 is TGTGCCACCAGTGATTTACTAGGTCAATCTAGCACAGATACGCAGTATTTT. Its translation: CATSDLLGQSSTDTQYF.

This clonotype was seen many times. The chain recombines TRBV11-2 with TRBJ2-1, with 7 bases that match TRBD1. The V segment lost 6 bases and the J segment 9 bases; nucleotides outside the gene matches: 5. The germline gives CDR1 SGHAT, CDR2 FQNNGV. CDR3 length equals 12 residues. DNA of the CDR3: TGTGCCAGCAGTCGACAGGGAGCTGAGCAGTTCTTC. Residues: CASSRQGAEQFF.

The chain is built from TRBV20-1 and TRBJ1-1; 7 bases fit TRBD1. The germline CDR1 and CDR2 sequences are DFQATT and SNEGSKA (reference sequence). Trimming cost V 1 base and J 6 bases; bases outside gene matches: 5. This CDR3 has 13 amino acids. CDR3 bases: TGCAGTGCTAGAGTGCCCGGGACAGCTGAAGCTTTCTTT. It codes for CSARVPGTAEAFF.

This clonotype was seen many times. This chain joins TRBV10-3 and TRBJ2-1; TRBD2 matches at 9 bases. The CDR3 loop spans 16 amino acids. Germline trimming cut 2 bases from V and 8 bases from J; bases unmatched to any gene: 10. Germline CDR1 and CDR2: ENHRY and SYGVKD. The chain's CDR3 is CAISERAGGEGHEQFF. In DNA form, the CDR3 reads TGTGCCATCAGTGAGAGAGCGGGAGGCGAGGGACATGAGCAGTTCTTC.

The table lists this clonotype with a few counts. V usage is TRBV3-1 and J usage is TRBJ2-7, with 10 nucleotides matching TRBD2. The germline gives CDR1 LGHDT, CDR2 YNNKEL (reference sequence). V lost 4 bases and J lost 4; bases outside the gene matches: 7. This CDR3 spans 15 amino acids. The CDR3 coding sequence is TGTGCCAGCAGCCCGACCGGGACTAGCGATTACGAGCAGTACTTC. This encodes CASSPTGTSDYEQYF.

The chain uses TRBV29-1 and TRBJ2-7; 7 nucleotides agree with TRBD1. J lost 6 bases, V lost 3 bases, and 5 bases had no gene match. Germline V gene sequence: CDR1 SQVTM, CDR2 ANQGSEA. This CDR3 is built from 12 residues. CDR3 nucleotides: TGCAGCGTTGACGACGGGGACAGCGAGCAGTACTTC. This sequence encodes CSVDDGDSEQYF.

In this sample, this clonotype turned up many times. CDR3 in amino acids: CASSFQGQQETQYF. The CDR3 region has the DNA TGTGCCAGCAGCTTTCAGGGTCAGCAAGAGACCCAGTACTTC. This chain uses TRBV11-2 with TRBJ2-5; weak D call: TRBD1 (5 bases). Trimming took 3 bases from V and 2 from J, leaving 10 bases between them. The CDR3 contains 14 residues. The germline V gene encodes CDR1 SGHAT and CDR2 FQNNGV.

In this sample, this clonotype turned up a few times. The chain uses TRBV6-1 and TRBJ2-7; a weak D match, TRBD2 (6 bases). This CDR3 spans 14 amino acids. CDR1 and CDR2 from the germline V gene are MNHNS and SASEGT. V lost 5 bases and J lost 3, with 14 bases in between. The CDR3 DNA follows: TGTGCCAGCAGTTGGGGGGAAGGGGTCTACGAGCAGTACTTC. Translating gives CASSWGEGVYEQYF.

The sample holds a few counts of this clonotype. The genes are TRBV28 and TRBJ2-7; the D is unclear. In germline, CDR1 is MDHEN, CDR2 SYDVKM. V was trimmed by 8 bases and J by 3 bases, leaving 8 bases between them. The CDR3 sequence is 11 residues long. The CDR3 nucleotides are TGTGCCAGCGGTCCGGGCTACGAGCAGTACTTC. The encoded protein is CASGPGYEQYF.

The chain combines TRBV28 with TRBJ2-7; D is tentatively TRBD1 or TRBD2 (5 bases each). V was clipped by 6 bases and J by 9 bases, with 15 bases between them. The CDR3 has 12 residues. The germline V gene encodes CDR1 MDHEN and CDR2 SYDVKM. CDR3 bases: TGTGCCAGCAGCCAGGGACCTTCGGGGCAGTACTTC. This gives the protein CASSQGPSGQYF.

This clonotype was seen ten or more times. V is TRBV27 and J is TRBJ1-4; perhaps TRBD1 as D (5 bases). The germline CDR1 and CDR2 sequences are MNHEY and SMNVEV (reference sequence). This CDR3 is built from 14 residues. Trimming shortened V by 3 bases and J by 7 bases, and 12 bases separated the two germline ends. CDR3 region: CASSFWGSGEKLFF. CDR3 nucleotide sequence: TGTGCCAGCAGTTTCTGGGGCTCAGGTGAAAAACTGTTTTTT.

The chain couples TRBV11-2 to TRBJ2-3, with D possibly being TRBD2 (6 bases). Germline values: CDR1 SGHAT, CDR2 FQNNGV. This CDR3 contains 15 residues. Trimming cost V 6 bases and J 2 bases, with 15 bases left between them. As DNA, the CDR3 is TGTGCCAGCAGGGGAGGCCTCCCTTACACAGATACGCAGTATTTT. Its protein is CASRGGLPYTDTQYF.

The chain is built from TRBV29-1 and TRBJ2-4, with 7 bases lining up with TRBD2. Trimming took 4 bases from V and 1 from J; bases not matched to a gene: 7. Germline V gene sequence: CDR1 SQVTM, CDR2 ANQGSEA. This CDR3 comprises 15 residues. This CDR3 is CSVVYGGSAKNIQYF. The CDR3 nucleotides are TGCAGCGTTGTGTACGGGGGGTCGGCCAAAAACATTCAGTACTTC.

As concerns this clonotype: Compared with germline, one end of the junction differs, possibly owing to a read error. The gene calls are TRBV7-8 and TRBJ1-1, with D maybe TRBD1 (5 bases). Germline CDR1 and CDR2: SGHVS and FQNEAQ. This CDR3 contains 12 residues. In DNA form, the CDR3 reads TGTGCCAGCAGCCACGGCGGGACTGAAGTTTTCTTT. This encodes CASSHGGTEVFF.

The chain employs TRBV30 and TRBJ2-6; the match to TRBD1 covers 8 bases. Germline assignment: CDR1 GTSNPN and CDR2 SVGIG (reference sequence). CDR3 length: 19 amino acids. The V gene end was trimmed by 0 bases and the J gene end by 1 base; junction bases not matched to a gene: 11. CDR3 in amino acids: CAWSVSRQGYRSGANVLTF. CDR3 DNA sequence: TGTGCCTGGAGTGTTTCGAGACAGGGGTATAGGTCTGGGGCCAACGTCCTGACTTTC.

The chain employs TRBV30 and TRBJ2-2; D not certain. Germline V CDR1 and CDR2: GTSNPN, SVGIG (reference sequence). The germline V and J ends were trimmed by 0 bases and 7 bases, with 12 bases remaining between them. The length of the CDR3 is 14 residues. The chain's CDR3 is CAWSVRRAVGELFF. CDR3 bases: TGTGCCTGGAGTGTAAGAAGGGCGGTCGGGGAGCTGTTTTTT.

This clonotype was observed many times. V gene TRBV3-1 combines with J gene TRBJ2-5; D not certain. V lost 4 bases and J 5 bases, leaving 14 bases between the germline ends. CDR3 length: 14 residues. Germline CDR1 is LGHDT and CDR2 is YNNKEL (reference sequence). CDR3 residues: CASSLNVGRETQYF. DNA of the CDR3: TGTGCCAGCAGCCTCAACGTTGGGCGGGAGACCCAGTACTTC.

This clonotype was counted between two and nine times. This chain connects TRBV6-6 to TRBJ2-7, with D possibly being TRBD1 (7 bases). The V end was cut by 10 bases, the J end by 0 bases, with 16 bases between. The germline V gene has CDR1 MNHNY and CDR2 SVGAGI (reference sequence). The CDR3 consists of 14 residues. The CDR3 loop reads CATTTGRSSYEQYF. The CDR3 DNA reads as TGTGCCACCACGACAGGGAGGAGCTCCTACGAGCAGTACTTC.

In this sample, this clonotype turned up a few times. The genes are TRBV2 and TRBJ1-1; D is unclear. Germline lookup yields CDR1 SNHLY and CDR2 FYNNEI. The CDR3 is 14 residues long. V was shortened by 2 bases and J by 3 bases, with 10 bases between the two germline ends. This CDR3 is CASSERLDYTEAFF. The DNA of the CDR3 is TGTGCCAGCAGTGAACGATTGGATTACACTGAAGCTTTCTTT. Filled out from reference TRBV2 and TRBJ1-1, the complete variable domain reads EPEVTQTPSHQVTQMGQEVILRCVPISNHLYFYWYRQILGQKVEFLVSFYNNEISEKSEIFDDQFSVERPDGSNFTLKIRSTKLEDSAMYFCASSERLDYTEAFFGQGTRLTVV.

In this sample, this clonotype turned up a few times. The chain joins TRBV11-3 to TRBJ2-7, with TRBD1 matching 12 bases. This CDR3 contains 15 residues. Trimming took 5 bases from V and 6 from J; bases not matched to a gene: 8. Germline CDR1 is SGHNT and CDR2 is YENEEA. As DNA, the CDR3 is TGTGCCAGCAGCCAACGCCCGGGACAGGGGGCCGAGCAGTACTTC. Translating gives CASSQRPGQGAEQYF.

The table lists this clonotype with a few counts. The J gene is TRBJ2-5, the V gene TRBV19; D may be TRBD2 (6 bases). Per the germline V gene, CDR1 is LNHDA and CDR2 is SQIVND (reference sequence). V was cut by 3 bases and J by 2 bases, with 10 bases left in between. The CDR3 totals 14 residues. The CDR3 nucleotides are TGTGCCAGTAGTATCACTAGCACGCAAGAGACCCAGTACTTC. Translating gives CASSITSTQETQYF.